This TCR beta chain is from a study of CD8 T cells in Susac syndrome. Trimming pared 6 bases from V and 1 base from J, leaving 16 bases between. The CDR3 runs to 15 residues. Whole-study results and caveats: The authors acknowledged that the study's TCR sequencing and HLA analysis involved relatively few individuals.

Sequencing targeted TCR beta in blood CD8+ and CD4+ T cells. Negative isolation yielded the CD8+ and CD4+ T cells, while FACS enriched the TEMRA cells. With respect to this clonotype: Its target is not known.

After extraction with the RNeasy kit, roughly 0.45 to 1 ug of the RNA was reverse transcribed using random hexamers. The method of amplification for TCR beta CDR3 was immunoSEQ multiplex PCR, covering 54 Vbeta and 13 Jbeta. TCRdb independently ran MiXCR on the immunoSEQ multiplex PCR reads; one entry per CDR3 protein. The sample lists about 430,000 distinct CDR3 sequences, roughly 85% occurring once. The source material was CD8+ T cells from PBMCs. This chain joins TRBV12-3 or TRBV12-4 and TRBJ2-7; weak D call: TRBD2 (5 bases). This clonotype was sampled from a human donor with multiple sclerosis. The CDR3 loop is CASSPGPGKSYEQYF. CDR3 coding DNA: TGTGCCAGCAGCCCCGGTCCCGGGAAATCCTACGAGCAGTACTTC.